Reported below is one T cell receptor (beta chain). Per the original methods: Estimated nucleated cell counts came from reference gene primer amplification. Profiled with immunoSEQ multiplex PCR; TCRdb holds only in-frame clones, not every one. The V and J calls and the clone size are those of that table, but D and trimming were determined from the DNA. The sample lists 300,000 to 350,000 clones; approximately 88% were seen once. The record originates from a study of blood T cell repertoires in COVID-19. Study in general: Italy, Spain and the United States were the sources of the convalescent and acute COVID-19 samples.

The CDR3 runs to 17 residues. Germline V CDR1 and CDR2: SGDLS, YYNGEE. Trimming removed 3 bases at V and 2 bases at J, with 18 bases between. Sequenced sample: peripheral blood. V gene TRBV9 combines with J gene TRBJ2-1; possible D gene TRBD2, 6 bases. The source is a man aged 25 to 40 with COVID-19, enrolled during active disease. CDR3 nucleotide sequence: TGTGCCAGCAGCGCCCCGTTGGGGGAGGACCCCTACAATGAGCAGTTCTTC. Translation: CASSAPLGEDPYNEQFF.